Sequencing of this T cell receptor beta chain was carried out in a study of blood T cells in healthy people across ages. Using a J-beta primer mix together with a sample-barcoded 5' primer, a second PCR was run for about 6 to 11 cycles. Per sample, CDR3-containing paired-end reads numbered at least 2.5 million. TCRdb re-derived calls from the 5' RACE reads in MiXCR, one entry per CDR3 protein. The data contain 600,000 to 800,000 distinct CDR3 sequences, under 65% of them singletons. This clonotype was counted between two and nine times. Sequenced input: blood. The TCR sequence derives from a woman aged 80 or older in good health.

The CDR3 region is CASHGTGRYEQYF. The CDR3 DNA sequence: TGTGCCAGCCACGGGACAGGTCGCTACGAGCAGTACTTC. This chain joins TRBV18 and TRBJ2-7, with 8 bases that match TRBD1. This CDR3 has 13 residues. V lost 8 bases, J lost 3 bases, and 6 bases stayed unmatched. Per the germline V gene, CDR1 is KGHSH and CDR2 is LQKENI.